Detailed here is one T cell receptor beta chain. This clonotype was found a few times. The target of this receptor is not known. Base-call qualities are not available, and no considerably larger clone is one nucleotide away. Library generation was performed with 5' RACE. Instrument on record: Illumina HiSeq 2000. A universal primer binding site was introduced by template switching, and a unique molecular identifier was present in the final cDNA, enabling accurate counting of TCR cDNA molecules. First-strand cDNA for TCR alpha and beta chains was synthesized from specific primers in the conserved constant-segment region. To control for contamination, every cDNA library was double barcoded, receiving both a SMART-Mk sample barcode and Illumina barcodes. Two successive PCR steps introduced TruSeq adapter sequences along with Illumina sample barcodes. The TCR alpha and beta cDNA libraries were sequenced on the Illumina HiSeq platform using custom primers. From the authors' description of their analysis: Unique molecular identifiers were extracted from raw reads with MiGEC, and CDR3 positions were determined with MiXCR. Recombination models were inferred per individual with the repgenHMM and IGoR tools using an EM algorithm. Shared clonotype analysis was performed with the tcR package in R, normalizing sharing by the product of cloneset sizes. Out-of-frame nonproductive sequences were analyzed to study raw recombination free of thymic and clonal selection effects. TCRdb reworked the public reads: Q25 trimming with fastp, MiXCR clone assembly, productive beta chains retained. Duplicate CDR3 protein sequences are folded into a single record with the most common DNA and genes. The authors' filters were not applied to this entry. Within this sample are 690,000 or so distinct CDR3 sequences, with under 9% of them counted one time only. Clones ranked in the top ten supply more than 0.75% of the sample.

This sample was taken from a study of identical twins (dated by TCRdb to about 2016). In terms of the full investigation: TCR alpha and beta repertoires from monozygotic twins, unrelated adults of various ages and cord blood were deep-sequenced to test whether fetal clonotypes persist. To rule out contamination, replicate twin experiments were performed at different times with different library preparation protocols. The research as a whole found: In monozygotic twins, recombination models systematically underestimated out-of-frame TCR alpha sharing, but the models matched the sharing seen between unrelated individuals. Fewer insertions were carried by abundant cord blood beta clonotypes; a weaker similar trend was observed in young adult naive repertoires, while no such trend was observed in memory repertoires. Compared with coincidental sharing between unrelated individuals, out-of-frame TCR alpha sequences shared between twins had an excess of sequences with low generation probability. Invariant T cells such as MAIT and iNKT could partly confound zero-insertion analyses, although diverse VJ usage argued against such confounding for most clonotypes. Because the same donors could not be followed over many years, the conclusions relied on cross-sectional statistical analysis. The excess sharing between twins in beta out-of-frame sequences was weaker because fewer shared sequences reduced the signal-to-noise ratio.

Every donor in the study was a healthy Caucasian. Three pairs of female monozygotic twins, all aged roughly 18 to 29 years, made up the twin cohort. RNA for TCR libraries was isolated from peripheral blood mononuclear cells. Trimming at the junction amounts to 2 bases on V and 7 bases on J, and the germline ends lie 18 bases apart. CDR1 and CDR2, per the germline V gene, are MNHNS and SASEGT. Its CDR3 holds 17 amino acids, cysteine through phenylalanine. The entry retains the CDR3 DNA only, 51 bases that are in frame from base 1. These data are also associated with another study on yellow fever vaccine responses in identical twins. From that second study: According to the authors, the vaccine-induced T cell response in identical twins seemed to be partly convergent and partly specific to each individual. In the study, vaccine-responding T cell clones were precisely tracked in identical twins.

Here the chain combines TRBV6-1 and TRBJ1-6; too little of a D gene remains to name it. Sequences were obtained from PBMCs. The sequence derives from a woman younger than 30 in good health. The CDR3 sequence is CASSEPGVLQLNSPLHF. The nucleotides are TGTGCCAGCAGTGAACCCGGAGTCCTACAGTTAAATTCACCCCTCCACTTT.